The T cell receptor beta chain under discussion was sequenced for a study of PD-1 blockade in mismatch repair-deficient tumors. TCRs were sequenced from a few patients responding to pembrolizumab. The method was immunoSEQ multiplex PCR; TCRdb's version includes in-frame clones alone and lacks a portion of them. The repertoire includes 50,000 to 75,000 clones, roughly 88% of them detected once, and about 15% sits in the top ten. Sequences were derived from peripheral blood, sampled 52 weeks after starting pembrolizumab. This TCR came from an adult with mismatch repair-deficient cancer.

CDR3 region: CASSPGTTIYNEQFF. In DNA, the CDR3 is TGTGCCAGTAGCCCCGGGACTACTATCTACAATGAGCAGTTCTTC. V and J are TRBV19 and TRBJ2-1; 7 bases line up with TRBD2. The germline V gene encodes CDR1 LNHDA and CDR2 SQIVND (reference sequence). The J segment lost 3 bases and the V segment lost 6 bases, leaving 8 bases of the junction unmatched. The CDR3 sequence is 15 residues long. The variable domain in full, completed from reference TRBV19 and TRBJ2-1, reads DGGITQSPKYLFRKEGQNVTLSCEQNLNHDAMYWYRQDPGQGLRLIYYSQIVNDFQKGDIAEGYSVSREKKESFPLTVTSAQKNPTAFYLCASSPGTTIYNEQFFGPGTRLTVL.